Only a few counts were recorded for the clone carrying this TCR beta chain. Its antigen is still unknown. The germline V gene encodes CDR1 ENHRY and CDR2 SYGVKD. V shed 6 bases and J 9 bases; nucleotides not matched to a gene: 8. This CDR3 spans 14 amino acids. A multiplex PCR was run with 60 Vbeta primers and 13 Jbeta primers. The data were produced by immunoSEQ multiplex PCR, yet TCRdb's version contains in-frame clones alone and is incomplete. The table shows 110,000 or so clones, with roughly 80% occurring only once. The sample belongs to a study of cytomegalovirus exposure and HLA in healthy donors. Whole-study findings and limits: A previous analysis found most TCR beta V segments productive roughly 90% or roughly 30% of the time.

The sequenced material came from PBMCs. This clonotype was obtained from a man aged 25-40 years in good health and CMV-seropositive. The V call is TRBV10-3, the J call TRBJ2-1; TRBD2 matches at 10 bases. CDR3 in DNA: TGTGCCATCAGGCAACTAGCGGGGACTTCTGAGCAGTTCTTC. This codes for CAIRQLAGTSEQFF.